Here is one T cell receptor (beta chain) with its context. This specimen comes from a study of blood T cell repertoires in COVID-19. Patients in Seattle were enrolled during active infection, then followed longitudinally. Data came from immunoSEQ multiplex PCR; TCRdb stores just in-frame clones and leaves some out. The data show approximately 120,000 clones, around 82% seen once. V was clipped by 5 bases and J by 7 bases, with 21 bases between them. The CDR3 consists of 17 residues. Germline V CDR1 and CDR2: MDHEN, SYDVKM. The V and J genes are TRBV28 and TRBJ1-6, with TRBD1 as a possible D gene (5 bases). Sequenced material: peripheral blood. This receptor was identified in a man younger than 45 with COVID-19, enrolled during active disease. CDR3 loop: CASSTPLGDYGNSPLHF. The DNA of the CDR3 is TGTGCCAGCAGTACCCCCCTGGGGGACTATGGAAATTCACCCCTCCACTTT.